The clone carrying this T cell receptor (beta chain) was observed many times. The data were obtained in a study of T cells after yellow fever vaccination. TCRdb re-analysed the 5' RACE reads in MiXCR, keeping a single row per CDR3 protein. The sample carries 250,000 to 300,000 distinct CDR3 sequences, around 5.3% recorded once. Germline V CDR1 and CDR2: MNHNY, SVGAGI (reference sequence). The CDR3 consists of 14 residues. V was cut by 7 bases and J by 3 bases, with 12 bases left in between. The TCR was taken from a man aged 18 to 30 who received the YFV17D yellow fever vaccine. Sequenced here: CD4+ T cells sorted from PBMCs, sampled on the day of the yellow fever booster vaccination. The V and J genes are TRBV6-6 and TRBJ2-2; D gene unclear. This CDR3 reads CASNKVLDTGELFF. CDR3 sequence (DNA): TGTGCCAGCAACAAGGTGCTGGACACCGGGGAGCTGTTTTTT.